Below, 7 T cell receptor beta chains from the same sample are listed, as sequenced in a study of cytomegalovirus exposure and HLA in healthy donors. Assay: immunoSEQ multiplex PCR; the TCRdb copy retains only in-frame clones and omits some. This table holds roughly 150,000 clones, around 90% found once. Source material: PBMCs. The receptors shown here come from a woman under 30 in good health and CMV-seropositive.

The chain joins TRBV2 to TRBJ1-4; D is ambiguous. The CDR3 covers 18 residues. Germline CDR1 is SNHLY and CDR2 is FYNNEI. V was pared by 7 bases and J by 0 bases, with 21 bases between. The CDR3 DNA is TGTGCCAGCACTGAGATTCGGAGGTTCGGTGCAACTAATGAAAAACTGTTTTTT. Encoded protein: CASTEIRRFGATNEKLFF.

CDR3 region: CASSSTPGAGANVLTF. The CDR3 DNA sequence: TGTGCCAGCAGTTCGACCCCGGGTGCTGGGGCCAACGTCCTGACTTTC. This sequence joins TRBV28 and TRBJ2-6; D ambiguous. Trimming removed 4 bases from V and 2 bases from J, with 12 bases in between. The CDR3 contains 16 residues. Germline CDR1 reads MDHEN; CDR2 reads SYDVKM.

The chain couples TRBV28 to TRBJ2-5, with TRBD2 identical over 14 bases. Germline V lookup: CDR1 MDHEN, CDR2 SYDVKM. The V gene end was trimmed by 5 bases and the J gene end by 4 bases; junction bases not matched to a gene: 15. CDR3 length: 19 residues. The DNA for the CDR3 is TGTGCCAGCAGTCACACCACCCCCGGGACTAGCGGGAGTACAGAGACCCAGTACTTC. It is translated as CASSHTTPGTSGSTETQYF.

The CDR3 nucleotides are TGCGCCAGCAGCTTACAGGGGACCGCTGAAGCTTTCTTT. As protein: CASSLQGTAEAFF. This chain uses TRBV5-1 with TRBJ1-1, with 7 bases matching TRBD1. The V segment lost 2 bases and the J segment 6 bases; nucleotides outside the gene matches: 4. The CDR3 extends over 13 amino acids. Germline lookup yields CDR1 SGHRS and CDR2 YFSETQ.

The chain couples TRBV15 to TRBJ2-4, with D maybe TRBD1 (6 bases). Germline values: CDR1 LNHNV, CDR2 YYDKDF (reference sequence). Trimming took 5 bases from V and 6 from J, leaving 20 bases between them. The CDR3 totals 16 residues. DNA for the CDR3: TGTGCCACCAGCCTTGGACAGCTTAGTAACGGAAACATTCAGTACTTC. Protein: CATSLGQLSNGNIQYF.

The CDR3 coding sequence is TGCGCCAGCAGCTCGGGGTATGGCAATCAGCCCCAGCATTTT. This gives the protein CASSSGYGNQPQHF. V gene TRBV5-1 combines with J gene TRBJ1-5; D gene uncertain. The CDR3 loop spans 14 amino acids. Trimming removed 3 bases from V and 2 bases from J, with 9 bases in between. CDR1 is SGHRS, CDR2 YFSETQ, per germline.

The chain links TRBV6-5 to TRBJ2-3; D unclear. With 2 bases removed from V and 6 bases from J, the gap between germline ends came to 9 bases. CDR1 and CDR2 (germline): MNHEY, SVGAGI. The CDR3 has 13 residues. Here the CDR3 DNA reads TGTGCCAGCAGTTACCCAGGTGTGGATACGCAGTATTTT. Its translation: CASSYPGVDTQYF.